A single sample gave rise to the 21 T cell receptor beta chains below, sequenced in a study of blood T cell repertoires in COVID-19. Assay: immunoSEQ multiplex PCR; the TCRdb copy retains only in-frame clones and omits some. The sample shows 70,000 or so clones, 86% of them seen only once. Sequenced material: peripheral blood. The source is a woman aged 55-70 years with acute or convalescent COVID-19.

The chain joins TRBV5-4 to TRBJ2-3; 7 bases align to TRBD2. CDR1 is SGHNT, CDR2 YYREEE, per germline (reference sequence). The CDR3 is 15 residues long. V lost 0 bases, J lost 8 bases, and 9 bases stayed unmatched. In DNA, the CDR3 is TGTGCCAGCAGCTTGGTTCAGCGATCGGGGGGTACGCAGTATTTT. It yields the protein CASSLVQRSGGTQYF.

This clone showed up many times. The rearrangement uses TRBV12-5 and TRBJ2-1; 10 positions agree with TRBD2. V dropped 8 bases and J dropped 4; count of bases not matched to a gene: 5. This CDR3 comprises 14 residues. The germline V gene has CDR1 LGHNT and CDR2 FRNRAP. As DNA, the CDR3 is TGTGCTAGTCGCCCTAGCGGGGGATACAATGAGCAGTTCTTC. This translates into CASRPSGGYNEQFF.

V and J are TRBV7-8 and TRBJ2-2; tentatively, D is TRBD2 (6 bases). Trimming took 0 bases from V and 0 from J, leaving 8 bases between them. The CDR3 runs 16 residues. Germline lookup yields CDR1 SGHVS and CDR2 FQNEAQ. The CDR3 here is CASSLAGGTNTGELFF. CDR3 DNA: TGTGCCAGCAGCTTAGCGGGGGGTACGAACACCGGGGAGCTGTTTTTT.

This chain links TRBV7-9 with TRBJ2-3; 14 nucleotides agree with TRBD2. CDR1 is SEHNR, CDR2 FQNEAQ, per germline (reference sequence). V shed 5 bases and J 5 bases; nucleotides not matched to a gene: 3. The CDR3 spans 15 residues. CDR3: CASSETSGGGDTQYF. In DNA form, the CDR3 reads TGTGCCAGCAGCGAGACTAGCGGGGGGGGAGATACGCAGTATTTT. Based on the CDR3 plus reference TRBV7-9 and TRBJ2-3, the full variable domain is DTGVSQNPRHKITKRGQNVTFRCDPISEHNRLYWYRQTLGQGPEFLTYFQNEAQLEKSRLLSDRFSAERPKGSFSTLEIQRTEQGDSAMYLCASSETSGGGDTQYFGPGTRLTVL.

The chain employs TRBV7-9 and TRBJ1-5; D gene ambiguous. The V end was cut by 5 bases, the J end by 3 bases, with 11 bases between. CDR3 length: 14 amino acids. Per the germline V gene, CDR1 is SEHNR and CDR2 is FQNEAQ (reference sequence). Here the CDR3 DNA reads TGTGCCAGCAGCCAAGGAGCAAACAATCAGCCCCAGCATTTT. This sequence encodes CASSQGANNQPQHF.

The chain combines TRBV29-1 with TRBJ1-2, with D perhaps TRBD1 (6 bases). The ends were cut back, 8 bases at V and 8 bases at J, with 18 bases in the middle. The germline V gene encodes CDR1 SQVTM and CDR2 ANQGSEA. This CDR3 region has 12 residues. CDR3 in amino acids: CSTLGGPSGYTF. CDR3 in DNA: TGCAGCACCCTGGGGGGGCCCTCGGGCTACACCTTC.

This chain uses TRBV2 with TRBJ1-2; a possible D gene is TRBD1 (6 bases). Trimming stripped 1 base from V and 4 bases from J, with 13 bases between. The CDR3 loop spans 15 amino acids. Germline V gene sequence: CDR1 SNHLY, CDR2 FYNNEI. Here the CDR3 reads CASSEGSGRGYGYTF. CDR3 nucleotide sequence: TGTGCCAGCAGTGAAGGGTCCGGCAGGGGCTATGGCTACACCTTC. Supplemented by reference TRBV2 and TRBJ1-2, the full variable domain reads EPEVTQTPSHQVTQMGQEVILRCVPISNHLYFYWYRQILGQKVEFLVSFYNNEISEKSEIFDDQFSVERPDGSNFTLKIRSTKLEDSAMYFCASSEGSGRGYGYTFGSGTRLTVV.

The chain combines TRBV27 with TRBJ2-1; 9 positions agree with TRBD2. In germline, CDR1 is MNHEY, CDR2 SMNVEV (reference sequence). Trimming cost V 6 bases and J 5 bases; bases outside gene matches: 11. The length of the CDR3 is 16 residues. CDR3 in DNA: TGTGCCAGCAGGGGGATAGCGGGGGCTGTCAACAATGAGCAGTTCTTC. Residues: CASRGIAGAVNNEQFF.

The chain links TRBV5-5 to TRBJ2-7; 8 bases are shared with TRBD1. The CDR3 totals 16 residues. Germline loops: CDR1 SGHKS, CDR2 YYEKEE (reference sequence). J lost 4 bases, V lost 0 bases, and 9 bases had no gene match. CDR3 in amino acids: CASSLAQGVNPYEQYF. As DNA, the CDR3 is TGTGCCAGCAGCTTGGCACAGGGGGTCAACCCTTACGAGCAGTACTTC. Based on the CDR3 plus reference TRBV5-5 and TRBJ2-7, the full variable domain is DAGVTQSPTHLIKTRGQQVTLRCSPISGHKSVSWYQQVLGQGPQFIFQYYEKEERGRGNFPDRFSARQFPNYSSELNVNALLLGDSALYLCASSLAQGVNPYEQYFGPGTRLTVT.

In DNA form, the CDR3 reads TGTGCCAGCAGGACTAGCGGGGGTCAAGAGCAGTTCTTC. Its translation: CASRTSGGQEQFF. The genes are TRBV7-2 and TRBJ2-1; 12 nucleotides align to TRBD2. V trimming: 6 bases; J trimming: 10 bases; junction bases outside the gene matches: 4. Germline lookup yields CDR1 SGHTA and CDR2 FQGNSA. The CDR3 has 13 residues.

The CDR3 DNA sequence: TGTGCCTGGAGTGAGGGACTAGCAGGAACTACGCAGTATTTT. This codes for CAWSEGLAGTTQYF. The chain links TRBV30 to TRBJ2-3, with TRBD2 identical over 9 bases. CDR3 size: 14 residues. The J segment lost 8 bases and the V segment lost 1 base, leaving 7 bases of the junction unmatched. Germline V gives CDR1 GTSNPN, CDR2 SVGIG (reference sequence).

The V call is TRBV14, the J call TRBJ2-7; D gene unclear. The V gene lost 1 base and the J gene lost 1 base, with 11 bases spanning the gap. CDR1 and CDR2 from the germline V gene are SGHDN and FVKESK. The CDR3 sequence is 15 residues long. The CDR3 bases are TGTGCCAGCAGCCAAGGCGGCGGCGGTTCCTACGAGCAGTACTTC. Its protein is CASSQGGGGSYEQYF.

The J gene is TRBJ2-2, the V gene TRBV5-5; D gene ambiguous. Germline V CDR1 and CDR2: SGHKS, YYEKEE (reference sequence). Deletions cut 2 bases from V and 3 bases from J, with 5 bases between. This CDR3 has 13 residues. CDR3 sequence: CASSLVDTGELFF. CDR3 bases: TGTGCCAGCAGCTTAGTAGACACCGGGGAGCTGTTTTTT. The full variable domain, its missing parts supplied by reference TRBV5-5 and TRBJ2-2, is DAGVTQSPTHLIKTRGQQVTLRCSPISGHKSVSWYQQVLGQGPQFIFQYYEKEERGRGNFPDRFSARQFPNYSSELNVNALLLGDSALYLCASSLVDTGELFFGEGSRLTVL.

This chain uses TRBV6-4 with TRBJ2-5; TRBD1 matches at 8 bases. CDR1 is MRHNA, CDR2 SNTAGT, per germline. J was trimmed by 7 bases and V by 3 bases; bases with no gene match: 4. The CDR3 totals 13 residues. The CDR3 nucleotides read TGTGCCAGCAGTGAGGACAGGGACGGGACCCAGTACTTC. It translates to CASSEDRDGTQYF.

This chain links TRBV5-1 with TRBJ2-2, with 7 nucleotides matching TRBD1. V was pared by 6 bases and J by 2 bases, with 10 bases of the junction left unmatched. This CDR3 is built from 16 residues. Looked up from germline, CDR1 is SGHRS and CDR2 is YFSETQ. The CDR3, as DNA: TGCGCCAGCACCCTCTCCGGGACAGCTAACACCGGGGAGCTGTTTTTT. It encodes CASTLSGTANTGELFF.

The chain carries TRBV7-2 and TRBJ2-7; D unclear. The CDR3 covers 11 residues. Trimming removed 6 bases from V and 6 bases from J, with 9 bases in between. Germline V gives CDR1 SGHTA, CDR2 FQGNSA. DNA of the CDR3: TGTGCCAGCAGTCCTATTGGCGAGCAGTACTTC. Translating gives CASSPIGEQYF.

The genes are TRBV3-1 (or the pseudogene TRBV3-2) and TRBJ1-4; perhaps TRBD1 as D (6 bases). V was cut by 6 bases and J by 0 bases, with 11 bases left in between. The CDR3 totals 15 residues. The germline CDR1 and CDR2 sequences are LGHDT and YNNKEL (reference sequence). In DNA form, the CDR3 reads TGTGCCAGCAGACCAACAGGGTCAACTAATGAAAAACTGTTTTTT. Protein product: CASRPTGSTNEKLFF.

The chain employs TRBV19 and TRBJ1-5; 9 positions agree with TRBD1. V shed 6 bases, J shed 2 bases, and the junction held 5 bases outside the gene matches. The CDR3 contains 15 residues. Germline CDR1 is LNHDA and CDR2 is SQIVND (reference sequence). The CDR3 region is CASRDTGGGNQPQHF. The CDR3 nucleotides read TGTGCCAGTAGGGACACAGGGGGCGGCAATCAGCCCCAGCATTTT.

This chain's CDR3 is CASRNSVQETQYF. The CDR3 DNA follows: TGTGCCAGCAGAAACAGTGTCCAAGAGACCCAGTACTTC. The chain uses TRBV2 and TRBJ2-5, with D uncertain. The CDR3 extends over 13 amino acids. Germline V gene data show CDR1 as SNHLY and CDR2 as FYNNEI. V shed 6 bases and J shed 1 base, with 9 bases lying between them. Full variable domain (rest looked up from reference TRBV2 and TRBJ2-5): EPEVTQTPSHQVTQMGQEVILRCVPISNHLYFYWYRQILGQKVEFLVSFYNNEISEKSEIFDDQFSVERPDGSNFTLKIRSTKLEDSAMYFCASRNSVQETQYFGPGTRLLVL.

This chain joins TRBV18 and TRBJ2-7; possibly TRBD2 for D (5 bases). V lost 0 bases, J lost 7 bases, and 25 bases lay in between. This CDR3 is built from 18 residues. Germline CDR1 is KGHSH and CDR2 is LQKENI. DNA for the CDR3: TGTGCCAGCTCACCACCCGGGCTCCAGGCAGTGGTATCGGGAGAGCAGTACTTC. Translated, it gives CASSPPGLQAVVSGEQYF.

V and J are TRBV6-5 and TRBJ2-5; D remains unclear. From germline, CDR1 is MNHEY and CDR2 SVGAGI. V lost 8 bases and J 2 bases, leaving 15 bases between the germline ends. This CDR3 comprises 14 residues. The CDR3 sequence is CASLHSGRQETQYF. In nucleotides, the CDR3 is TGTGCCAGCCTTCACTCAGGTAGACAAGAGACCCAGTACTTC.